This TCR beta chain emerged from a study of naive and memory T cell subsets. Points from the study as a whole: Possibly reflecting memory cells re-expressing CD45RA, a few larger clonotypes occurred in naive repertoires, especially CD8. There was no ground truth to check naive and memory subset results. Over 95% of naive TCR sequences appeared only once after error correction, unlike memory subsets.

Cells stained for CD3, CD4, CD8, CD45RA, CD27 and viability were sorted into four CD45RA/CD27 subsets. The beta constant-region primer was an equimolar mix of two oligonucleotides covering TRBC1 and TRBC2. Ligated cDNA was amplified by four rounds of PCR with nested alpha and beta constant-region primers and SP2. A 12-nucleotide UMI and the SP2 primer were added to the cDNA 3' end by oligonucleotide ligation. TCRdb recomputed calls from the UMI-ligation and nested PCR reads with MiXCR, one row per CDR3 protein. The sample carries under 150,000 distinct CDR3 sequences, approximately 18% recorded once. The CDR3 runs 17 residues. Germline loops: CDR1 SGHDT, CDR2 YYEEEE. The trim removed 2 bases at V and 7 bases at J, leaving 14 bases unmatched. Details on this clonotype: Its antigen is not known.

The sequencing input was naive CD8+ T cells from blood. The chain couples TRBV5-6 to TRBJ2-1; the match to TRBD2 covers 8 bases. The origin of this receptor is a human donor in good health. CDR3 DNA sequence: TGTGCCAGCAGCTTTCAACAGGGACTAGGTGACCCAAATGAGCAGTTCTTC. Its translation is CASSFQQGLGDPNEQFF.